This TCR beta chain is from a study of T cell responses to AZD1222 COVID-19 vaccine. Findings and caveats of the study: Spike-specific TCR breadth rose after two AZD1222 doses, and depth rose as well. Along spike, vaccine-associated CD4 TCRs were found throughout, with dominance at 160-218 and 743-854.

A note on this clone: Its antigen is unknown.

TCRdb's table, derived via immunoSEQ multiplex PCR, lists solely in-frame clones and lacks some. In the table there are 100,000 to 150,000 clones, roughly nine tenths of which are singletons. Germline trimming cut 4 bases from V and 7 bases from J; bases unmatched to any gene: 14. Germline CDR1 reads MGHRA; CDR2 reads YSYEKL. The CDR3 loop spans 16 amino acids. The chain couples TRBV4-1 to TRBJ2-7; TRBD2 aligns across 9 bases. The sequence was obtained from an adult in good health. Here the sequenced sample was peripheral blood, taken on day 0 of AZD1222 vaccination. The chain's CDR3 is CASSLERAGGTWEQYF. The CDR3 DNA reads as TGCGCCAGCAGCCTAGAAAGAGCGGGGGGTACCTGGGAGCAGTACTTC.